This T cell receptor beta chain was sequenced during a study of T-cell reconstitution after alpha-beta-depleted transplantation in children. This clonotype was seen many times. It was with unique molecular identifiers that the TCRbeta library was prepared. TCRdb recomputed calls from the PCR reads with MiXCR, one row per CDR3 protein. The sample gives over 150,000 distinct CDR3 sequences, about 6.4% of which show up once; more than 2.5% is in the top ten. The V end lost 4 bases, the J end lost 11 bases, and 15 bases lay between the germline ends. Germline CDR1 and CDR2: SNHLY and FYNNEI. This CDR3 has 13 residues.

The source is a human donor who donated a stem cell graft to a child with Wiskott-Aldrich syndrome. The rearrangement joins TRBV2 to TRBJ2-1; D gene uncertain. The source material was PBMCs from the stem cell graft donor, sampled from the stem cell graft. CDR3 bases: TGTGCCAGCAGTGTAGTCGTTGAGCTGCAGCAGTTCTTC. This encodes CASSVVVELQQFF.